The 30 T cell receptor beta chains listed next were all sequenced from one sample in a study of T cell responses to AZD1222 COVID-19 vaccine. Clones were read by immunoSEQ multiplex PCR, and TCRdb kept only the in-frame ones, dropping some. Found here are approximately 170,000 clones, 85% to 90% of them singletons; the top ten hold 6.5% to 8.5%. Specimen: peripheral blood, collected on day 0 of AZD1222 vaccination. Receptor source: an adult in good health.

The rearrangement links TRBV6-2 or TRBV6-3 to TRBJ1-3; unclear D gene. Trimming shortened V by 5 bases and J by 0 bases, and 14 bases separated the two germline ends. The CDR3 has 16 residues. Germline CDR1 and CDR2: MNHEY and SVGEGT. The CDR3 bases are TGTGCCAGCAGTAGAGTTTTGAAGAGCTCTGGAAACACCATATATTTT. Translated, it gives CASSRVLKSSGNTIYF.

The chain combines TRBV4-1 with TRBJ2-1; 8 nucleotides agree with TRBD2. CDR3 length equals 17 residues. The junction had 16 bases not matched to a gene; V was cut back by 4 bases and J by 8 bases. CDR1 MGHRA and CDR2 YSYEKL come from the germline V gene. The CDR3 is CASSLRGGLDQEDEQFF. As DNA, the CDR3 is TGCGCCAGCAGCCTCCGGGGGGGACTAGATCAGGAGGATGAGCAGTTCTTC.

The CDR3 region is CASSVVTGGSTEAFF. CDR3 sequence (DNA): TGTGCCAGCAGCGTAGTGACAGGGGGAAGCACTGAAGCTTTCTTT. The chain is built from TRBV9 and TRBJ1-1; 9 bases are shared with TRBD1. This CDR3 is 15 amino acids long. Trimming cost V 0 bases and J 4 bases; bases outside gene matches: 4. Germline loops: CDR1 SGDLS, CDR2 YYNGEE.

This rearrangement joins TRBV9 to TRBJ2-7, with D possibly TRBD1 on 6 matching bases. The CDR3 has 14 amino acids. Germline assignment: CDR1 SGDLS and CDR2 YYNGEE. The V and J ends lost 2 bases and 3 bases respectively, with 12 bases between them. The CDR3 bases are TGTGCCAGCAGCGTGGTCCCAGGGGACTACGAGCAGTACTTC. Translation gives CASSVVPGDYEQYF.

The J gene is TRBJ1-6, the V gene TRBV27; D unclear. This CDR3 is 14 amino acids long. Germline CDR1 MNHEY, CDR2 SMNVEV (reference sequence). The V end was cut by 9 bases, the J end by 0 bases, with 9 bases between. Here the CDR3 reads CASAVSSYNSPLHF. CDR3 in DNA: TGTGCCAGTGCGGTGAGCTCCTATAATTCACCCCTCCACTTT.

This clone was observed once. The rearrangement joins TRBV9 to TRBJ2-3, with 8 bases identical to TRBD2. V dropped 3 bases and J dropped 0; count of bases not matched to a gene: 6. The CDR3 spans 16 residues. Germline V gene sequence: CDR1 SGDLS, CDR2 YYNGEE. The CDR3 sequence is CASSATSGGSTDTQYF. The CDR3 region has the DNA TGTGCCAGCAGCGCCACTAGCGGCGGTAGCACAGATACGCAGTATTTT.

The chain joins TRBV14 to TRBJ2-3; D possibly corresponds to TRBD2 (6 bases). CDR1 is SGHDN, CDR2 FVKESK, per germline. This CDR3 is built from 16 residues. V lost 5 bases and J 0 bases, leaving 15 bases between the germline ends. The CDR3 DNA reads as TGTGCCAGCAGCAAACTGGGACTTGCTAGCACAGATACGCAGTATTTT. Amino acids: CASSKLGLASTDTQYF.

This chain uses TRBV30 with TRBJ1-2; maybe TRBD1 (5 bases). The CDR3 is 11 amino acids. Germline V gene data show CDR1 as GTSNPN and CDR2 as SVGIG (reference sequence). Trimming cost V 2 bases and J 8 bases, with 9 bases left between them. The CDR3 reads CAWSRGLGYTF. The CDR3 region has the DNA TGTGCCTGGAGTAGGGGACTAGGCTACACCTTC.

Only a few counts were recorded for this clone. The chain combines TRBV4-3 with TRBJ2-7, with 8 bases identical to TRBD1. Looked up from germline, CDR1 is LGHNA and CDR2 is YSLEER. This CDR3 is 17 amino acids long. With V trimmed by 0 bases and J by 4 bases, 11 bases remained unmatched. The CDR3 loop reads CASSQDSGGREGYEQYF. The DNA of the CDR3 is TGCGCCAGCAGCCAAGATTCAGGGGGCCGAGAGGGTTACGAGCAGTACTTC.

This sequence joins TRBV5-5 and TRBJ2-6; unclear D gene. Germline V CDR1 and CDR2: SGHKS, YYEKEE (reference sequence). Trimming left V 0 bases short and J 0 bases short, with 7 bases between. The CDR3 is made up of 16 amino acids. The CDR3 spells CASSLDTSSGANVLTF. For the CDR3, the DNA is TGTGCCAGCAGCTTGGACACAAGCTCTGGGGCCAACGTCCTGACTTTC.

The rearrangement joins TRBV7-9 to TRBJ1-2; TRBD1 agrees at 8 bases. CDR1 and CDR2 from the germline V gene are SEHNR and FQNEAQ (reference sequence). Trimming removed 5 bases from V and 7 bases from J; junction bases left unmatched: 18. CDR3 length equals 17 residues. Here the CDR3 DNA reads TGTGCCAGCAGCCCACTGGGCAGGGGGCGAAGTAGGGGTGGCTACACCTTC. This translates into CASSPLGRGRSRGGYTF.

This chain links TRBV7-9 with TRBJ1-6; 9 bases agree with TRBD1. The CDR3 spans 15 residues. With 5 bases clipped from V and 8 bases from J, the junction kept 7 bases outside the gene matches. From germline, CDR1 is SEHNR and CDR2 FQNEAQ (reference sequence). The CDR3 nucleotides read TGTGCCAGCAGCCAGGGACAGGGCCCTTATTCACCCCTCCACTTT. Its protein product is CASSQGQGPYSPLHF.

The chain links TRBV6-5 to TRBJ1-4, with D unclear. Germline lookup yields CDR1 MNHEY and CDR2 SVGAGI. The CDR3 consists of 15 residues. Deletions cut 2 bases from V and 0 bases from J, with 7 bases between. The CDR3 here is CASSYPRTTNEKLFF. The CDR3 nucleotides read TGTGCCAGCAGTTACCCTAGGACAACTAATGAAAAACTGTTTTTT.

The gene calls are TRBV5-1 and TRBJ2-1; D gene unclear. This CDR3 has 13 amino acids. CDR1 is SGHRS, CDR2 YFSETQ, per germline. Trimming left V 0 bases short and J 5 bases short, with 6 bases between. For the CDR3, the DNA is TGCGCCAGCAGCTTGGACAGTCACAATGAGCAGTTCTTC. Its translation is CASSLDSHNEQFF. Full variable domain (outside the CDR3, taken from reference TRBV5-1 and TRBJ2-1): KAGVTQTPRYLIKTRGQQVTLSCSPISGHRSVSWYQQTPGQGLQFLFEYFSETQRNKGNFPGRFSGRQFSNSRSEMNVSTLELGDSALYLCASSLDSHNEQFFGPGTRLTVL.

The genes are TRBV3-1 (or the pseudogene TRBV3-2) and TRBJ2-7, with D possibly being TRBD2 (5 bases). The ends were cut back, 1 base at V and 0 bases at J, with 7 bases in the middle. The CDR3 sequence is 14 residues long. In germline, CDR1 is LGHDT, CDR2 YNNKEL (reference sequence). CDR3 sequence (DNA): TGTGCCAGCAGCCAAGCGGGGAGCTCCTACGAGCAGTACTTC. Amino acids: CASSQAGSSYEQYF.

This chain joins TRBV3-1 (or the pseudogene TRBV3-2) and TRBJ2-2; possibly TRBD2 for D (6 bases). The CDR3 is made up of 17 amino acids. V shed 0 bases and J shed 2 bases, with 13 bases lying between them. From germline, CDR1 is LGHDT and CDR2 YNNKEL (reference sequence). The CDR3 DNA is TGTGCCAGCAGCCAAGACCTTCGACTAGTAAACACCGGGGAGCTGTTTTTT. It is translated as CASSQDLRLVNTGELFF.

V gene TRBV6-5 combines with J gene TRBJ1-2; a possible D gene is TRBD1 (5 bases). Deletions cut 1 base from V and 2 bases from J, with 14 bases between. The CDR3 has 16 residues. The germline CDR1 and CDR2 sequences are MNHEY and SVGAGI. The CDR3 reads CASSYWGVEGNYGYTF. The DNA of the CDR3 is TGTGCCAGCAGTTACTGGGGGGTGGAGGGGAACTATGGCTACACCTTC.

This chain uses TRBV5-4 with TRBJ2-3; no reliable D call. CDR3 length: 13 residues. V was clipped by 0 bases and J by 1 base, with 3 bases between them. Germline CDR1 is SGHNT and CDR2 is YYREEE (reference sequence). DNA of the CDR3: TGTGCCAGCAGCTTGGAAGGCACAGATACGCAGTATTTT. It is translated as CASSLEGTDTQYF.

The chain employs TRBV4-1 and TRBJ1-1, with unresolved D. There are 12 residues in the CDR3. From germline, CDR1 is MGHRA and CDR2 YSYEKL. V gave up 1 base and J gave up 8 bases, with 8 bases separating them. Written as DNA, the CDR3 is TGCGCCAGCAGCCAAGCTGGCATGGAAGCTTTCTTT. Encoded protein: CASSQAGMEAFF.

The chain uses TRBV27 and TRBJ2-2; 14 positions agree with TRBD2. V trimming: 6 bases; J trimming: 2 bases; junction bases outside the gene matches: 14. Germline values: CDR1 MNHEY, CDR2 SMNVEV (reference sequence). This CDR3 is 20 amino acids long. The chain's CDR3 is CASSSQRTSGGFDNTGELFF. DNA of the CDR3: TGTGCCAGCAGCTCCCAACGGACTAGCGGGGGGTTCGACAACACCGGGGAGCTGTTTTTT.

The V call is TRBV7-2, the J call TRBJ1-6; tentatively, D is TRBD1 (5 bases). CDR1 and CDR2 from the germline V gene are SGHTA and FQGNSA. V was pared by 0 bases and J by 4 bases, with 10 bases between. This CDR3 is 16 amino acids long. The CDR3 loop reads CASSLASTGYNSPLHF. CDR3 DNA: TGTGCCAGCAGCTTAGCCTCTACAGGTTATAATTCACCCCTCCACTTT.

This chain uses TRBV2 with TRBJ2-3; D remains unclear. CDR1 is SNHLY and CDR2 is FYNNEI in the germline V gene. V shed 6 bases and J shed 4 bases, with 17 bases lying between them. The CDR3 covers 15 residues. CDR3 protein: CASSEIPVAADTQYF. CDR3 DNA: TGTGCCAGCAGCGAGATCCCCGTCGCCGCAGATACGCAGTATTTT.

V is TRBV12-3 or TRBV12-4 and J is TRBJ1-1; D remains ambiguous. The ends were cut back, 0 bases at V and 10 bases at J, with 9 bases in the middle. This CDR3 is built from 12 residues. The CDR3 DNA is TGTGCCAGCAGTTTAGCTCCGGGTGGAGCTTTCTTT. Translation: CASSLAPGGAFF.

The chain employs TRBV6-1 and TRBJ2-7; D is unclear. V was cut by 3 bases and J by 4 bases, with 10 bases left in between. Germline CDR1 reads MNHNS; CDR2 reads SASEGT. This CDR3 spans 13 amino acids. CDR3 sequence reads: CASSDLPSYEQYV. The CDR3 region has the DNA TGTGCCAGCAGTGACCTTCCCAGTTACGAGCAGTACGTC.

The chain is built from TRBV5-1 and TRBJ1-1, with D maybe TRBD1 (5 bases). Deletions cut 4 bases from V and 5 bases from J, with 12 bases between. Germline-derived CDR1 and CDR2 are SGHRS and YFSETQ. This CDR3 contains 13 residues. The CDR3 protein is CASSDRTMTEAFF. The CDR3 region has the DNA TGCGCCAGCAGCGACCGGACAATGACTGAAGCTTTCTTT.

This rearrangement joins TRBV9 to TRBJ1-1; 9 bases line up with TRBD1. V lost 4 bases to trimming and J lost 0 bases; unmatched junction nucleotides: 7. Germline lookup yields CDR1 SGDLS and CDR2 YYNGEE. The CDR3 length is 16 residues. The CDR3 here is CASSPRQGEMNTEAFF. In nucleotides, the CDR3 is TGTGCCAGCAGCCCTCGACAGGGGGAGATGAACACTGAAGCTTTCTTT.

The chain recombines TRBV2 with TRBJ2-7; 9 bases agree with TRBD1. From germline, CDR1 is SNHLY and CDR2 FYNNEI. Losses at the gene ends were 7 bases for V and 1 base for J; bases not matched to a gene: 8. The CDR3 has 15 amino acids. Here the CDR3 reads CASTTDRGESYEQYF. The CDR3 DNA is TGTGCCAGCACCACGGACAGGGGAGAATCCTACGAGCAGTACTTC.

This rearrangement joins TRBV4-2 to TRBJ2-2; D is tentatively TRBD1 or TRBD2 (6 bases each). V lost 0 bases and J 4 bases, leaving 18 bases between the germline ends. CDR3 size: 18 residues. Germline V gene data show CDR1 as LGHNA and CDR2 as YNFKEQ. CDR3 in DNA: TGTGCCAGCAGCCAAGATCCGGTAGGGGGGTCACGCACCGGGGAGCTGTTTTTT. It codes for CASSQDPVGGSRTGELFF.

The CDR3 DNA reads TGTGCCAGCTCACCGAGACCAGAAGGACCTAGCCGGATGACAGATACGCAGTATTTT. Protein product: CASSPRPEGPSRMTDTQYF. The chain carries TRBV18 and TRBJ2-3, with D possibly matching TRBD2 (5 bases). This CDR3 contains 19 residues. Germline loops: CDR1 KGHSH, CDR2 LQKENI. Trimming took off 3 bases at V and 3 bases at J, with 25 bases between the two ends.

This chain joins TRBV15 and TRBJ2-7, with D perhaps given as TRBD1 or TRBD2 (5 bases each). Per germline, CDR1 LNHNV and CDR2 YYDKDF (reference sequence). The CDR3 is 16 residues long. V gave up 0 bases and J gave up 3 bases, with 15 bases separating them. The DNA of the CDR3 is TGTGCCACCAGCAGAGATCACGGGACGGAAGTCTACGAGCAGTACTTC. It yields the protein CATSRDHGTEVYEQYF.